The sequence of this T cell receptor (beta chain) was determined in a study of blood T cell repertoires in COVID-19. Libraries were prepared by immunoSEQ multiplex PCR; TCRdb keeps only in-frame clonotypes and omits some of them. The data hold roughly 150,000 clones, with about 81% observed a single time. CDR3 size: 15 residues. J was trimmed by 5 bases and V by 0 bases; bases with no gene match: 4. Per the germline V gene, CDR1 is SNHLY and CDR2 is FYNNEI. The sequencing input was peripheral blood. This receptor was obtained from a man aged 60 to 75 with active or convalescent COVID-19. This chain connects TRBV2 to TRBJ2-5; 9 bases line up with TRBD2. CDR3: CASSEASGRGETQYF. The CDR3 nucleotides are TGTGCCAGCAGTGAAGCTAGCGGGAGAGGGGAGACCCAGTACTTC.